The rows below give T cell receptor beta chains drawn from one sample of a study of blood T cells in healthy people across ages. MiXCR was run by TCRdb on the 5' RACE reads, yielding one entry per CDR3 protein. The sample holds more than 1 million distinct CDR3 sequences, roughly 45% seen once. Sequenced: blood. The receptors were sampled from a woman aged 60 to 75 in good health. CDR3s include the opening cysteine and the closing phenylalanine or tryptophan. D genes are given only for firm matches. Where a row states a size, it is once, few, many or the class of an expanded clone; other rows omit it.

TRBJ2-7 | TRBV29-1 | - | TRBD2 | TGCAGCGTTGACTCCAGCGGGATCCACCCAAGAGAGTACTTC | CSVDSSGIHPREYF
TRBJ2-7 | TRBV7-8 | - | - | TGTGCCAGCAGCTACCGACCTAGGAGTTACAACGAGCAGTACTTC | CASSYRPRSYNEQYF
TRBJ2-3 | TRBV6-5 | - | TRBD2 | TGTGCCAGCAGGGCGGGACTACTTAGCACAGATACGCAGTATTTT | CASRAGLLSTDTQYF
TRBJ1-6 | TRBV27 | once | - | TGTGCCAGCAGTTTATACAGGAGCACCTATAATTCACCCCTCCACTTT | CASSLYRSTYNSPLHF
TRBJ2-7 | TRBV3-1 | few | - | TGTGCCAGCAGCCAAGATCCAGCGGAAAACTACGAGCAGTACTTC | CASSQDPAENYEQYF
TRBJ2-1 | TRBV6-5 | few | TRBD2 | TGTGCCAGCAGTTACTCGAGAGGGACTAGCGGGAGGGTACCCTACAATGAGCAGTTCTTC | CASSYSRGTSGRVPYNEQFF
TRBJ2-3 | TRBV20-1 | - | TRBD2 | TGCAGTGCCAGAGGTCTCTTTATAGCGGGAGGGGGTAAGACAGATACGCAGTATTTT | CSARGLFIAGGGKTDTQYF
TRBJ1-5 | TRBV12-3/TRBV12-4 | - | - | TGTGCCAGCAGACAGGGAGATCTTAGCAATCAGCCCCAGCATTTT | CASRQGDLSNQPQHF
TRBJ2-3 | TRBV7-8 | - | - | TGTGCCAGCAGCTTAGTACAAGATCCGCAGTATTTT | CASSLVQDPQYF
TRBJ2-7 | TRBV5-6 | - | - | TGTGCCAGCAGCCAATTACGACCCTACGAGCAGTACTTC | CASSQLRPYEQYF
TRBJ1-6 | TRBV25-1 | - | TRBD1 | TGTGCCAGCAGTGAATTTGGGACAGGGCATTCACCCCTCCACTTT | CASSEFGTGHSPLHF
TRBJ2-3 | TRBV11-2 | - | TRBD2 | TGTGCCAGCAGCCGACGGACTAGCGGGGCTACGGATACGCAGTATTTT | CASSRRTSGATDTQYF
TRBJ1-1 | TRBV7-9 | few | - | TGTGCCAGCAGCTCGGGGAATAGGGAAACTGAAGCTTTCTTT | CASSSGNRETEAFF
TRBJ2-7 | TRBV12-3/TRBV12-4 | - | TRBD1 | TGTGCCAACAGTTTGGGCCGGCCGGGACAGGGATACGAGCAGTACTTC | CANSLGRPGQGYEQYF
TRBJ2-7 | TRBV9 | - | - | TGTGCCAGCAGCGTAGTGGGGAGCTCCTACAATGAGCAGTACTTC | CASSVVGSSYNEQYF
TRBJ2-1 | TRBV13 | - | - | TGTGCCAGCAGCTTAGGGCGGGACAGCAACTACAATGAGCAGTTCTTC | CASSLGRDSNYNEQFF
TRBJ1-6 | TRBV6-5 | - | - | TGTGCCAGCAGTTACTCGAGAGGGAGTAATTCACCCCTCCACTTT | CASSYSRGSNSPLHF
TRBJ1-1 | TRBV10-3 | - | - | TGTGCCATCAGTGCGAGTACAGGGTGGAACACTGAAGCTTTCTTT | CAISASTGWNTEAFF
TRBJ2-3 | TRBV9 | - | - | TGTGCCAGCAGCGTAGAGGCGGGACTGGATACGCAGTATTTT | CASSVEAGLDTQYF
TRBJ1-2 | TRBV4-1 | - | - | TGCGCCAGCAGCCAAGACGGTAAGGGCGTCTCTATGGGCGGCTACACCTTC | CASSQDGKGVSMGGYTF
TRBJ2-1 | TRBV29-1 | - | TRBD2 | TGCAGCGTCGAGGGTCTAGCGGGAGGGCCGAATTACAATGAGCAGTTCTTC | CSVEGLAGGPNYNEQFF
TRBJ1-1 | TRBV5-1 | - | TRBD1 | TGCGCCAGCAGCTTGGGGACAGGGGGATTGGCTGAAGCTTTCTTT | CASSLGTGGLAEAFF
TRBJ2-5 | TRBV27 | many | - | TGTGCCAGCAGCCAAGGACAGCTTCAAGAGACCCAGTACTTC | CASSQGQLQETQYF
TRBJ2-7 | TRBV4-1 | - | TRBD2 | TGCGCCAGCAGCCAAGGCGGGAGCATCTCCGAGCAGTACTTC | CASSQGGSISEQYF
TRBJ2-3 | TRBV6-2/TRBV6-3 | - | TRBD2 | TGTGCCAGCAGCCCAAATTGGATTAGCGGGAGGGATACGCAGTATTTT | CASSPNWISGRDTQYF
TRBJ1-5 | TRBV5-5 | - | TRBD1 | TGTGCCAGCAGCCGATACCCAGACCGGGACAGGGCAAATCAGCCCCAGCATTTT | CASSRYPDRDRANQPQHF
TRBJ2-1 | TRBV6-1 | few | TRBD2 | TGTGCCAGCAGGGGTCCGCGGGAGGCCTACAATGAGCAGTTCTTC | CASRGPREAYNEQFF
TRBJ2-7 | TRBV29-1 | - | - | TGCAGCGTTAGCCGGGCCATAAAGCGGAATGAGCAGTACTTC | CSVSRAIKRNEQYF
TRBJ2-7 | TRBV29-1 | - | - | TGCAGCGTTGAAGATCGGTCGGGGACGTACTTC | CSVEDRSGTYF
TRBJ2-7 | TRBV7-2 | - | TRBD2 | TGTGCCAGCCGGGCGGGAGGGCCCTCCTACGAGCAGTACTTC | CASRAGGPSYEQYF
TRBJ2-1 | TRBV9 | - | TRBD1 | TGTGCCAGCAGCTTACTGGGACAGGGCATTTGGGATGAGCAGTTCTTC | CASSLLGQGIWDEQFF
TRBJ2-1 | TRBV29-1 | few | - | TGCAGCGTTGTACCGGGGACGAATGAGCAGTTCTTC | CSVVPGTNEQFF
TRBJ2-7 | TRBV12-3/TRBV12-4 | - | - | TGTGCCAGCAGTTTTTGTGTGGGCTCCTACGAGCAGTACTTC | CASSFCVGSYEQYF
TRBJ1-5 | TRBV6-1 | - | TRBD1 | TGTGCCAGCACCTTAACAACGAGTAGGAGTGGGACAGGGGATTATCAGCCCCAGCATTTT | CASTLTTSRSGTGDYQPQHF
TRBJ2-3 | TRBV9 | few | TRBD2 | TGTGCCAGCAGCGTAAAAGCGGGGGGGGATACGCAGTATTTT | CASSVKAGGDTQYF
TRBJ2-5 | TRBV6-5 | - | TRBD2 | TGTGCCAGCAGTTACTCCCCGGGACGAGCGGGAGTTGAGACCCAGTACTTC | CASSYSPGRAGVETQYF
TRBJ2-3 | TRBV27 | - | - | TGTGCCAGCAGTTCCCTAGTGACGCAGTATTTT | CASSSLVTQYF
TRBJ2-7 | TRBV6-1 | - | TRBD1 | TGTGCCACGACGCTGAGGACAGGGCTCTCCTACGAGCAGTACTTC | CATTLRTGLSYEQYF
TRBJ2-3 | TRBV4-2 | - | TRBD2 | TGTGCCAGCAGCCAAGAAGATAGCGGGAGCGGGGCAGATACGCGGTATTTT | CASSQEDSGSGADTRYF
TRBJ2-5 | TRBV6-2/TRBV6-3 | - | - | TGTGCCAGCAGTTACTTAGGGATCCAAGAGACCCAGTACTTC | CASSYLGIQETQYF